Listed below are T cell receptor beta chains from one sample, sequenced in a study of blood T cell repertoires in COVID-19. Some clones are missing from TCRdb's copy, which holds only in-frame ones; the method was immunoSEQ multiplex PCR. Here the sample spans about 440,000 clones, about 85% being singletons. The material sequenced was PBMCs or T cells enriched from blood (not recorded which). The origin of the receptors is a woman under 30 with acute COVID-19. CDR3s include the opening cysteine and the closing phenylalanine or tryptophan. Size values are once, few and many counts, or a class for expanded clones, and some rows have none.

v_call clone_size cdr3_aa
TRBV28 - CASTKPPSYEQYF
TRBV27 - CASSSIGGQVYGYTF
TRBV10-3 once CAIKSGRGDTGELFF
TRBV20-1 - CSAGQQNEQFF
TRBV3-1/TRBV3-2 - CASSQWGDSYNEQFF
TRBV9 - CASSRGGSINYGYTF
TRBV14 - CASSSTLGYTF
TRBV9 - CASSVGAGSFSYNEQFF
TRBV27 - CASSPLGTSGVKYNEQFF
TRBV12-3/TRBV12-4 once CASSLAGVGFYTF
TRBV7-9 - CASSLTGQGSSYEQYF
TRBV9 - CASSSSSGPGEQYF
TRBV4-1 - CASSPGQGGRRGYGYTF
TRBV19 - CASSITRDMTYEQYF
TRBV27 - CASSLSRGGPYEQYF
TRBV13 - CASSLEGDGPRDTQYF
TRBV14 - CASSPMDSGGEDF
TRBV4-2 once CASSQAHASSYNEQFF
TRBV4-1 - CASSANRLNQPQHF